These T cell receptor beta chains were read from a single sample in a study of blood T cell repertoires in COVID-19. Libraries were prepared by immunoSEQ multiplex PCR; TCRdb keeps only in-frame clonotypes and omits some of them. This sample has some 200,000 clones, with 85% to 90% found just once. Sequencing used peripheral blood. These receptors were obtained from a woman in her sixties with COVID-19, enrolled during active disease. Both conserved end residues are part of each CDR3.

V gene: TRBV4-1; CDR3 protein: CASSHNDRDNQPQHF
V gene: TRBV18; CDR3 protein: CASSPLTGTYNQPQHF
V gene: TRBV6-6; CDR3 protein: CASSYQSGNTIYF
V gene: TRBV9; CDR3 protein: CASSLAGGFSNEQFF
V gene: TRBV6-2/TRBV6-3; CDR3 protein: CASSYSSYDRAQETQYF
V gene: TRBV7-7; CDR3 protein: CASSLSPDRRDIRSGNTIYF
V gene: TRBV7-2; CDR3 protein: CASSLMPRDGYTF
V gene: TRBV7-2; CDR3 protein: CASSFRDTTTEAFF
V gene: TRBV10-1; CDR3 protein: CASSESLGQADYGYTF
V gene: TRBV7-3; CDR3 protein: CASSLNRLAGAAGELFF
V gene: TRBV6-2/TRBV6-3; CDR3 protein: CASSRPRRQGFYSPLHF
V gene: TRBV28; CDR3 protein: CASSLFSYTGTGGHEQYF
V gene: TRBV6-5; CDR3 protein: CASRRQVNYGYTF
V gene: TRBV5-1; CDR3 protein: CASRSTSGNRNEQFF
V gene: TRBV6-5; CDR3 protein: CASTRTGGTDTQYF
V gene: TRBV5-6; CDR3 protein: CASSLGPASNQPQHF
V gene: TRBV9; CDR3 protein: CASSVTGTNEQFF
V gene: TRBV11-3; CDR3 protein: CASSLSGGSYEQYF
V gene: TRBV19; CDR3 protein: CASSISGIPNQPQHF